This T cell receptor (beta chain) came from a study of blood T cells in healthy people across ages. PCR was performed a second time for about 7 to 12 cycles using a sample-barcoded 5' primer and a J-beta primer mix. A tag from a template-switch adaptor with 12 random nucleotides marked each cDNA molecule. TCRdb used MiXCR to reprocess the 5' RACE reads, holding one entry per CDR3 protein. Of about 1.1 million distinct CDR3 sequences listed, roughly two fifths are singletons. In regard to this clonotype: Its target is unknown.

The V end lost 1 base, the J end lost 1 base, and 6 bases lay between the germline ends. From germline, CDR1 is SGHTA and CDR2 FQGNSA. The CDR3 consists of 14 residues. Russia was home to the donors, healthy Caucasian individuals aged about 6 to 90. Study conclusions and caveats: Observed TCR beta diversity per million T cells went down as age went up. This fall followed a roughly linear course with age.

Sequencing input: blood. The chain combines TRBV7-2 with TRBJ2-3; the D gene is possibly TRBD2 (5 bases). This TCR was recovered from a man between 18 and 35 years old in good health. As DNA, the CDR3 is TGTGCCAGCAGCTTAGAGGAGGGCACAGATACGCAGTATTTT. As protein: CASSLEEGTDTQYF. Complete variable domain (other parts from reference TRBV7-2 and TRBJ2-3): GAGVSQSPSNKVTEKGKDVELRCDPISGHTALYWYRQSLGQGLEFLIYFQGNSAPDKSGLPSDRFSAERTGGSVSTLTIQRTQQEDSAVYLCASSLEEGTDTQYFGPGTRLTVL.